These T cell receptor beta chains were read from a single sample in a study of cytomegalovirus exposure and HLA in healthy donors. This table comes from immunoSEQ multiplex PCR, and its TCRdb copy is limited to in-frame clones, with some not included. The sample yields around 120,000 clones, roughly 80% seen once. Material for sequencing was PBMCs. Every receptor here comes from a woman in her thirties or forties in good health and CMV-seropositive. CDR3s include the opening cysteine and the closing phenylalanine or tryptophan. The D gene is left open where the match is weak. Only part of the rows carry a size: once, few, many, or a class if the clone is expanded.

j_gene | abundance | v_gene | d_gene | CDR3nt | CDR3aa
TRBJ2-1 | NA | TRBV27 | TRBD2 | TGTGCCAGCAGCCTAAGGGGGACCCTAGCGGGCCCCTACAATGAGCAGTTCTTC | CASSLRGTLAGPYNEQFF
TRBJ2-1 | NA | TRBV7-9 | NA | TGTGCCAGCAGCTGGGAAACGGGAAAGTATGAGCAGTTCTTC | CASSWETGKYEQFF
TRBJ1-2 | NA | TRBV7-8 | TRBD1 | TGTGCCAGCAGCTTAGCCGGGACAGGGGGCTACACCTTC | CASSLAGTGGYTF
TRBJ2-7 | few | TRBV5-6 | NA | TGTGCCAGCAGCGGCGGAAGCGAGCAGTACTTC | CASSGGSEQYF
TRBJ2-7 | few | TRBV29-1 | TRBD1 | TGCAGCGTCCGGGGGACAGGGAGTGACGAGCAGTACTTC | CSVRGTGSDEQYF
TRBJ2-1 | NA | TRBV4-3 | TRBD2 | TGCGCCAGCAGCGGGAGGGGATACAATGAGCAGTTCTTC | CASSGRGYNEQFF
TRBJ2-7 | NA | TRBV5-1 | TRBD2 | TGCGCCAGCAGCCCACGGACTAGCGGTTTCTCCTACGAGCAGTACTTC | CASSPRTSGFSYEQYF
TRBJ1-2 | NA | TRBV7-2 | NA | TGTGCCAGCAGCCCTAGGGTTGGGGGCGACTATGGCTACACCTTC | CASSPRVGGDYGYTF
TRBJ2-7 | NA | TRBV7-2 | NA | TGTGCCAGCAGCTTAGCGCCGACAGACTCGTACGAGCAGTACTTC | CASSLAPTDSYEQYF
TRBJ1-6 | few | TRBV5-4 | NA | TGTGCCAGCAGCTTGGAGGGACTACCCCTCAATTCACCCCTCCACTTT | CASSLEGLPLNSPLHF
TRBJ1-5 | NA | TRBV16 | NA | TGTGCCAGCAGCCAAGGAGGGCAGGGTGGTCAGCCCCAGCATTTT | CASSQGGQGGQPQHF
TRBJ2-5 | NA | TRBV5-1 | NA | TGCGCCAGCAGCTTGTACCCAGGGGCGGAAGAGACCCAGTACTTC | CASSLYPGAEETQYF
TRBJ2-3 | NA | TRBV6-4 | TRBD2 | TGTGCCAGCAGTGACTCTAGCGGGGGGGCAGATACGCAGTATTTT | CASSDSSGGADTQYF
TRBJ2-3 | NA | TRBV25-1 | TRBD2 | TGTGCCAGCAGTGAATTTGACGACTATCGGGAGGGCCTAGGGCAGTATTTT | CASSEFDDYREGLGQYF
TRBJ2-1 | NA | TRBV21-1 | NA | TGTGCCAGCAGCCACCGACACGGGGGGGGTGAGCAGTTCTTC | CASSHRHGGGEQFF
TRBJ2-6 | NA | TRBV2 | NA | TGTGCCAGCAGTGCCGAGGGATCCTCTGGGGCCAACGTCCTGACTTTC | CASSAEGSSGANVLTF
TRBJ2-7 | NA | TRBV5-6 | NA | TGTGCCAGCAGCCGAAGTTCCTTTAACAGGAACTTC | CASSRSSFNRNF
TRBJ2-5 | NA | TRBV9 | TRBD2 | TGTGCCAGCAGCGGTGGGCTAGCGGGAGTAACGGAGACCCAGTACTTC | CASSGGLAGVTETQYF
TRBJ1-4 | once | TRBV10-3 | TRBD1 | TGTGCCATCAGTGAGTCGGACAGGGCATACAATGAAAAACTGTTTTTT | CAISESDRAYNEKLFF
TRBJ2-1 | NA | TRBV27 | TRBD1 | TGTGCCAGCAGTCTAGAGACAGGGGGCAATGAGCAGTTCTTC | CASSLETGGNEQFF
TRBJ2-3 | NA | TRBV9 | TRBD2 | TGTGCCAGCAGCGTAGACGAGGCTAGCGGCCATCCAGATACGCAGTATTTT | CASSVDEASGHPDTQYF
TRBJ2-7 | NA | TRBV6-6 | TRBD2 | TGTGCCAGCAGTTACAGCCTAGACGGGGGGGTCGAGCAGTACTTC | CASSYSLDGGVEQYF